This TCR beta chain was obtained from a study of memory CD8 T cells in hepatitis C reinfection. The overall study: Chronic HCV followed reinfection in a couple of donors who cleared primary infection.

The table came from immunoSEQ multiplex PCR; TCRdb's copy has only in-frame clones and leaves some out. The profile shows about 45,000 clones, approximately 90% of them singletons. The time point: peak reinfection, 3 to 8 weeks after reinfection detection. TCR sequencing was done directly ex vivo on sorted cells, without expansion in vitro. Germline V CDR1 and CDR2: LNHNV, YYDKDF (reference sequence). Trimming at V came to 5 bases and at J to 10 bases, leaving 8 bases not matched to a gene. The CDR3 is made up of 14 amino acids. Turning to this clone: Its antigen is still unknown.

Broader study findings: About five donors were too few for definitive public clonotype conclusions.

Sequencing was done on a sample of naive CD8+ T cells sorted from blood. This TCR derives from a man younger than 35 with hepatitis C virus infection. The J gene is TRBJ2-1, the V gene TRBV15; 10 bases agree with TRBD1. Here the CDR3 reads CATSGRTGGEEQFF. CDR3 in DNA: TGTGCCACCAGCGGCCGGACAGGGGGAGAGGAGCAGTTCTTC.